This is a list of T cell receptor beta chains from one sample in a study of cytomegalovirus exposure and HLA in healthy donors. Libraries were prepared by immunoSEQ multiplex PCR; TCRdb keeps only in-frame clonotypes and omits some of them. Of about 150,000 clones in the sample, more than 60% were seen once. The sample comprised PBMCs. These receptors originate from a young woman in good health and CMV-seronegative. The CDR3 runs from the conserved cysteine through the conserved F or W. Each record gives: clone size, V gene, J gene, D gene, CDR3 DNA, CDR3 protein. The D gene is left open where the match is weak. For some rows the clone size is stated as once, few or many, or as a class when expanded; others skip it.

few	TRBV25-1	TRBJ1-1	NA	TGTGCCAGCAGTGAATGGGCTGGGACTTTTACTGAAGCTTTCTTT	CASSEWAGTFTEAFF
NA	TRBV19	TRBJ2-5	NA	TGTGCCAGTAGTATAGGGTGGGGCAAAATAGAGACCCAGTACTTC	CASSIGWGKIETQYF
NA	TRBV4-2	TRBJ1-1	NA	TGTGCCAGCAGCCCCACCTCTATGCTGAACGCTGAAGCTTTCTTT	CASSPTSMLNAEAFF
NA	TRBV7-6	TRBJ1-3	NA	TGTGCCAGCAGCGCCCAGACAGTCCTCTCTGGAAACACCATATATTTT	CASSAQTVLSGNTIYF
NA	TRBV7-2	TRBJ2-2	TRBD2	TGTGCCAGCAGCTCCCAGCGGGGGGGCCCAAACACCGGGGAGCTGTTTTTT	CASSSQRGGPNTGELFF
few	TRBV10-3	TRBJ1-2	NA	TGTGCCATCAGTGACCCAGGAATCTCTAACTATGGCTACACCTTC	CAISDPGISNYGYTF
once	TRBV6-5	TRBJ2-3	TRBD2	TGTGCCAGCAGTTACTCCGCCCCTAGCGGGGGAAATACGCAGTATTTT	CASSYSAPSGGNTQYF
NA	TRBV5-6	TRBJ1-6	TRBD1	TGTGCCAGCAGCCCCTGGGACAGAATAATATCACCCCTCCACTTT	CASSPWDRIISPLHF
NA	TRBV9	TRBJ1-1	NA	TGTGCCAGCAGCGTAGCTAGTACACACATGAACACTGAAGCTTTCTTT	CASSVASTHMNTEAFF
NA	TRBV13	TRBJ2-7	NA	TGTGCCAGCAGCTCCGAGACAGACGAGCAGTACTTC	CASSSETDEQYF
NA	TRBV7-2	TRBJ2-7	TRBD1	TGTGCCAGCAGCTTATTCCGGGACAGGGCCCACGAGCAGTACTTC	CASSLFRDRAHEQYF
NA	TRBV28	TRBJ1-2	NA	TGTGCCAGCAGTTTTACAGGAATCTATGGCTACACCTTC	CASSFTGIYGYTF
NA	TRBV6-4	TRBJ2-6	TRBD1	TGTGCCAGCAGGTACTCCAGGGGGTCTGGGGCCAACGTCCTGACTTTC	CASRYSRGSGANVLTF
NA	TRBV30	TRBJ1-5	NA	TGTGCCTGGGGACGCGGGGCGCGTAATCAGCCCCAGCATTTT	CAWGRGARNQPQHF
NA	TRBV6-1	TRBJ2-7	TRBD2	TGTGCCAGCAGAGATCCTAGCGGGGGGGCATACGAGCAGTACTTC	CASRDPSGGAYEQYF
NA	TRBV5-6	TRBJ1-2	NA	TGTGCCAGCAGCCGCAGTTCGTCGTATGGCTACACCTTC	CASSRSSSYGYTF
NA	TRBV7-9	TRBJ1-3	NA	TGTGCCAGCAGCTTAGAACCGGGGTCTGGAAACACCATATATTTT	CASSLEPGSGNTIYF
NA	TRBV7-8	TRBJ1-5	TRBD1	TGTGCCAGCAGCTCCGGACAGGGATCCAATCAGCCCCAGCATTTT	CASSSGQGSNQPQHF
NA	TRBV6-1	TRBJ2-7	TRBD1	TGTGCCAGCAGTGAAGGAGAGGGGGCGGCCCACGAGCAGTACTTC	CASSEGEGAAHEQYF
NA	TRBV6-5	TRBJ2-3	NA	TGTGCCAGCCGTGCGTCAGGAACAGATACGCAGTATTTT	CASRASGTDTQYF
NA	TRBV5-1	TRBJ2-1	TRBD2	TGCGCCAGCAGCTTGGCCGGTCTAGCGGGGCTTAGCTCCTACAATGAGCAGTTCTTC	CASSLAGLAGLSSYNEQFF
NA	TRBV5-1	TRBJ1-1	TRBD1	TGCGCCAGCAGCGCCGGACAGGGAGACGGGACTGAAGCTTTCTTT	CASSAGQGDGTEAFF
NA	TRBV19	TRBJ1-5	TRBD1	TGTGCCAGTACCATACAGGGGGAAGTAAACCAGCCCCAGCATTTT	CASTIQGEVNQPQHF
NA	TRBV29-1	TRBJ1-3	TRBD1	TGCAGCGTTGAGGCTACAGGGGGCTGCTCTGGAAACACCATATATTTT	CSVEATGGCSGNTIYF
NA	TRBV29-1	TRBJ2-2	TRBD1	TGCAGCGCCACCCGGGACAGGGGTTACGGGGAGCTGTTTTTT	CSATRDRGYGELFF
NA	TRBV10-3	TRBJ2-3	TRBD2	TGTGCCATCAGTGAGTCGGAGATAGCGGGGGGGCGTTACACAGATACGCAGTATTTT	CAISESEIAGGRYTDTQYF
NA	TRBV13	TRBJ2-1	TRBD2	TGTGCCAGCAGCTTAGTTTCTAGCGGGGGCTCCTACAATGAGCAGTTCTTC	CASSLVSSGGSYNEQFF
NA	TRBV18	TRBJ2-7	TRBD2	TGTGCCAGCCGGGGCGGGGGCTCCTACGAGCAGTACTTC	CASRGGGSYEQYF
NA	TRBV18	TRBJ1-1	NA	TGTGCCAGCTCACCAGCGAGGGTTAGCACTGAAGCTTTCTTT	CASSPARVSTEAFF
NA	TRBV7-9	TRBJ1-2	TRBD1	TGTGCCAGCAGCTCCGACAGGGAGAGGCATGGCTACACCTTC	CASSSDRERHGYTF
NA	TRBV7-9	TRBJ1-5	NA	TGTTCCAGCAGCAAAGAGGCGGGCTACCATAGCAATCAGCCCCAGCATTTT	CSSSKEAGYHSNQPQHF
NA	TRBV19	TRBJ1-1	NA	TGTGCCAGTAGTCCGACAGATTATAACACTGAAGCTTTCTTT	CASSPTDYNTEAFF
NA	TRBV19	TRBJ1-2	NA	TGTGCCTCATATGGCTACACCTTC	CASYGYTF
NA	TRBV28	TRBJ2-7	TRBD2	TGTGCCAGCATCTCCCCGGGGCGGGGGAGCTCCTACGAGCAGTACTTC	CASISPGRGSSYEQYF
few	TRBV19	TRBJ1-2	NA	TGTGCCAGTAGTATCACCCAGGGCTCGGGCTACACCTTC	CASSITQGSGYTF
NA	TRBV6-1	TRBJ1-1	TRBD1	TGTGCCAGCAGCCCGATACAGGGGGCGGCTGAAGCTTTCTTT	CASSPIQGAAEAFF
NA	TRBV7-2	TRBJ1-5	NA	TGTGCCAGCAGCATCGGACATAGCAATCAGCCCCAGCATTTT	CASSIGHSNQPQHF
NA	TRBV6-1	TRBJ1-6	NA	TGTGCCAGCAGTACCGGGACTCATAATTCACCCCTCCACTTT	CASSTGTHNSPLHF
NA	TRBV5-1	TRBJ2-6	NA	TGCGCCAGCAGCCTTCCCTCCTCTGGGGCCAACGTCCTGACTTTC	CASSLPSSGANVLTF
NA	TRBV19	TRBJ2-7	TRBD1	TGTGCCAGTAGTATGGGACAGATCTACGAGCAGTACTTC	CASSMGQIYEQYF